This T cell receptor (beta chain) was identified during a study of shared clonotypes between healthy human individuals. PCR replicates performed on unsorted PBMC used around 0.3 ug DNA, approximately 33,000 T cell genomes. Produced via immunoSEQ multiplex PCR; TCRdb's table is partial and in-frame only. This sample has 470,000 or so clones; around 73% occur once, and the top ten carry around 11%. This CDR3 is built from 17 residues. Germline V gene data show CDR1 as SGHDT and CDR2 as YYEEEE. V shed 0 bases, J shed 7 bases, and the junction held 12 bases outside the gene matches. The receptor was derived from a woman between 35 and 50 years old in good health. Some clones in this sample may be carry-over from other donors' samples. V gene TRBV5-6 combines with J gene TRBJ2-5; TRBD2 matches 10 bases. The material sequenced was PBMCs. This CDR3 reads CASSLDRTSGVAWTQYF. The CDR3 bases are TGTGCCAGCAGCTTGGACCGAACTAGCGGGGTCGCGTGGACCCAGTACTTC.